Below, 13 T cell receptor beta chains from the same sample are listed, as sequenced in a study of blood T cells in healthy people across ages. The second PCR ran roughly 6 to 11 cycles with a sample-barcoded 5' primer and J-beta primers. TCRdb redid the calling of the 5' RACE reads with MiXCR, one entry per CDR3 protein. The sample carries 650,000 or so distinct CDR3 sequences, roughly half recorded once. The sequenced material came from blood. These receptors all stem from a woman older than 75 in good health.

This clonotype came up many times. V gene TRBV20-1 combines with J gene TRBJ2-3; D remains unclear. V was clipped by 6 bases and J by 2 bases, with 18 bases between them. The germline V gene encodes CDR1 DFQATT and CDR2 SNEGSKA (reference sequence). This CDR3 has 15 residues. CDR3 sequence (DNA): TGCAGTGCCCCCGACTCCGGACGATCCACAGATACGCAGTATTTT. It translates to CSAPDSGRSTDTQYF.

The sample holds a few counts of this clonotype. The V call is TRBV20-1, the J call TRBJ2-4; D unresolved. The CDR3 runs to 10 residues. V was shortened by 4 bases and J by 4 bases, with 2 bases between the two germline ends. CDR1 is DFQATT, CDR2 SNEGSKA, per germline (reference sequence). This chain's CDR3 is CSATKNIQYF. CDR3 nucleotide sequence: TGCAGTGCTACGAAAAACATTCAGTACTTC.

This clonotype was counted only a few times. The chain combines TRBV12-3 or TRBV12-4 with TRBJ2-7; D call uncertain. Deletions cut 3 bases from V and 7 bases from J, with 7 bases between. This CDR3 spans 11 amino acids. DNA of the CDR3: TGTGCCAGCAGTTTTGTGGGTGAGCAGTACTTC. This sequence encodes CASSFVGEQYF.

On this clonotype: A read error may account for a junction end that differs from germline. The V call is TRBV4-1, the J call TRBJ2-3; possible D gene TRBD1, 6 bases. CDR3 length equals 16 residues. Germline loops: CDR1 MGHRA, CDR2 YSYEKL. For the CDR3, the DNA is TGCGCCAGCAGCCAAGCTGCTGGGGGCAGGACAGATGCGCAGTATTTT. This encodes CASSQAAGGRTDAQYF.

There are many counts of this clonotype. The V gene is TRBV24-1, the J gene TRBJ2-1; TRBD1 might be the D (6 bases). CDR3 length: 17 amino acids. Trimming pared 4 bases from V and 3 bases from J, leaving 18 bases between. CDR1 is KGHDR and CDR2 is SFDVKD in the germline V gene. CDR3 in amino acids: CATSESSQGFLYNEQFF. For the CDR3, the DNA is TGTGCCACCAGTGAATCTTCACAGGGCTTTCTCTACAATGAGCAGTTCTTC.

The rearrangement joins TRBV9 to TRBJ1-5; no definite D call. Germline V gene lookup returns CDR1 SGDLS and CDR2 YYNGEE. Trimming shortened V by 4 bases and J by 6 bases, and 14 bases separated the two germline ends. This CDR3 is built from 14 residues. The CDR3 nucleotides are TGTGCCAGCAGCACCCAGAGTAATGGTCAGCCCCAGCATTTT. Its protein is CASSTQSNGQPQHF.

Comments on this clonotype: Being one base from a much bigger clone, this may be a read error. J is TRBJ2-1 and V is TRBV5-1, with D possibly TRBD2 on 6 matching bases. The J call may be in error: the DNA end matches TRBJ2-7 better. Germline CDR1 and CDR2: SGHRS and YFSETQ. CDR3 length equals 15 residues. The CDR3 sequence is CASSERASSYNEQYF. The CDR3 DNA is TGCGCCAGCAGTGAGCGGGCCAGCTCCTACAATGAGCAGTACTTC.

A few counts support this clonotype. The chain has TRBV20-1 and TRBJ2-2; 8 positions agree with TRBD1. This CDR3 region has 14 residues. The V and J ends lost 6 bases and 5 bases, in that order; junction bases with no gene match: 8. Germline loops: CDR1 DFQATT, CDR2 SNEGSKA (reference sequence). The CDR3 nucleotides are TGCAGTGCCCCGACAGGGGAAAGGACCGGGGAGCTGTTTTTT. It encodes CSAPTGERTGELFF.

A few counts support this clonotype. The V gene is TRBV6-5, the J gene TRBJ2-7; D assignment may be TRBD1 or TRBD2 (6 bases each). Trimming removed 0 bases at V and 3 bases at J, with 12 bases between. The CDR3 loop spans 15 amino acids. Germline CDR1 and CDR2: MNHEY and SVGAGI. The CDR3 sequence: CASSYSGGRGYEQYF. The CDR3 DNA reads TGTGCCAGCAGTTACTCTGGGGGGCGCGGCTACGAGCAGTACTTC.

This clonotype turned up a few times. A much larger clone lies one base from this, so it may be a read error. CDR3 DNA: TGCAGTGCTTATAGGAATGAGCAGTACTTC. Residues: CSAYRNEQYF. This chain uses TRBV20-1 with TRBJ2-5; D ambiguous. CDR1 DFQATT and CDR2 SNEGSKA come from the germline V gene (reference sequence). The CDR3 is made up of 10 amino acids. The V gene lost 5 bases and the J gene lost 11 bases, with 12 bases spanning the gap.

This clonotype has at least ten counts. The rearrangement links TRBV3-1 to TRBJ2-5; TRBD1 aligns across 7 bases. V dropped 7 bases and J dropped 4; count of bases not matched to a gene: 9. Germline CDR1 reads LGHDT; CDR2 reads YNNKEL (reference sequence). The CDR3 is 14 amino acids. CDR3 sequence: CASTQTGRRETQYF. The CDR3 DNA is TGTGCCAGCACCCAGACAGGGCGGCGAGAGACCCAGTACTTC.

This clonotype was observed a single time. The chain recombines TRBV20-1 with TRBJ2-5; TRBD1 matches 7 bases. V gave up 4 bases and J gave up 2 bases; unmatched junction bases: 4. Germline V gene lookup returns CDR1 DFQATT and CDR2 SNEGSKA (reference sequence). This CDR3 is 13 amino acids long. The CDR3 nucleotides read TGCAGTGCTAAAAGGACAGGACAAGAGACCCAGTACTTC. Amino acid sequence: CSAKRTGQETQYF.

The chain links TRBV9 to TRBJ2-3; 9 bases line up with TRBD2. Germline values: CDR1 SGDLS, CDR2 YYNGEE. The CDR3 has 16 amino acids. J lost 3 bases, V lost 4 bases, and 9 bases had no gene match. CDR3 nucleotide sequence: TGTGCCAGCAGCTCCTCGGGGCTAGCGGGGACAGATACGCAGTATTTT. Protein product: CASSSSGLAGTDTQYF. Full variable domain (missing parts from reference TRBV9 and TRBJ2-3): DSGVTQTPKHLITATGQRVTLRCSPRSGDLSVYWYQQSLDQGLQFLIQYYNGEERAKGNILERFSAQQFPDLHSELNLSSLELGDSALYFCASSSSGLAGTDTQYFGPGTRLTVL.